This TCR beta chain was observed in a study of cytotoxic CD8 clonotypes in ibrutinib-treated CLL. For the study at large: Of a cohort that held around 11 relapsed/refractory and roughly 15 treatment-naive patients, 17 to 18 were IGHV unmutated. Sequenced samples delivered averages of 255,043 productive templates and 75,000 to 95,000 productive rearrangements.

TCRdb's table, derived via immunoSEQ multiplex PCR, lists solely in-frame clones and lacks some. The repertoire holds hundreds of thousands of clones, under 80% seen once, with roughly 15% in the top ten. Regarding the study as a whole: Timing of sampling differed between sustained-remission and progressing patients. Baseline clonality, higher than in age-matched healthy donors, tracked circulating CD8+ T-cell counts.

This clone occurred a few times. Its antigen remains unidentified. Germline V gives CDR1 SGHVS, CDR2 FNYEAQ. Trimming removed 5 bases at V and 1 base at J, with 12 bases between. The CDR3 consists of 14 residues. The sequencing here drew on PBMCs, taken after 24 months of ibrutinib treatment. This clonotype was obtained from a human donor with chronic lymphocytic leukemia. The gene calls are TRBV7-6 and TRBJ2-7; D not certain. The CDR3 loop reads CASSPKEASYEQYF. DNA for the CDR3: TGTGCCAGCAGCCCCAAGGAAGCGTCCTACGAGCAGTACTTC.